This T cell receptor (beta chain) was identified in a study of regulatory T cells in long-lasting Graves disease. Time point noted: persistent/refractory GD, antithyroid drugs over 5 years with positive TRAb. Scientists built the TCR library using RNA that was extracted from PBMCs. Library construction for TCR beta used iRepertoire HTBI primers and Arm-PCR of CDR3 regions. Using its own MiXCR run on the multiplex PCR reads, TCRdb lists one record per CDR3 protein. Of 300,000 or so distinct CDR3 sequences listed, around 20% were seen once; the top ten hold approximately 31%. The CDR3 covers 15 residues. The V gene end was trimmed by 6 bases and the J gene end by 5 bases; junction bases not matched to a gene: 14. From germline, CDR1 is DFQATT and CDR2 SNEGSKA (reference sequence).

The specimen comprised peripheral blood mononuclear cells (PBMCs), sampled when the disease was refractory, from a patient treated with antithyroid drugs. The origin of this receptor is a female donor with Graves disease. The rearrangement uses TRBV20-1 and TRBJ1-1, with TRBD1 matching 8 bases. Written as DNA, the CDR3 is TGCAGTGCCAATCCCCTGGACAGGGTTGGGACTGAAGCTTTCTTT. Amino acids: CSANPLDRVGTEAFF.